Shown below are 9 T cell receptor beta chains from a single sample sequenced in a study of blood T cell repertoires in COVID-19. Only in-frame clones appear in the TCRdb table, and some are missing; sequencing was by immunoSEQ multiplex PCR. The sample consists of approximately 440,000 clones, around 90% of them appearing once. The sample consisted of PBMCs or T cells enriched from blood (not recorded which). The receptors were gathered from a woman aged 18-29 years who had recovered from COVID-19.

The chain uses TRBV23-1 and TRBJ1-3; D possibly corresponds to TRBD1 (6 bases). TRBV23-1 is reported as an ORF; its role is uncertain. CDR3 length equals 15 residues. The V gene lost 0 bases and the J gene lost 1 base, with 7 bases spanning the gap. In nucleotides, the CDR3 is TGCGCCAGCAGTCAATCGGGGGCGTCTGGAAACACCATATATTTT. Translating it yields CASSQSGASGNTIYF.

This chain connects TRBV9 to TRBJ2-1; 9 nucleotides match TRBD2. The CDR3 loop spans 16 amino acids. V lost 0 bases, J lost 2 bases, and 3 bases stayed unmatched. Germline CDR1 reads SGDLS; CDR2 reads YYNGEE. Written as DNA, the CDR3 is TGTGCCAGCAGCGTAGAAGGCGGGGGGGCCTACAATGAGCAGTTCTTC. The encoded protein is CASSVEGGGAYNEQFF.

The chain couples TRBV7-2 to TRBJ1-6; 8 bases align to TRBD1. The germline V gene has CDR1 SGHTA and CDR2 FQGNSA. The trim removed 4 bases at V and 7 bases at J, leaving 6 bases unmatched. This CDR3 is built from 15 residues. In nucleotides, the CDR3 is TGTGCCAGCAGCTCCGGGCGGACAGGGAATTCACCCCTCCACTTT. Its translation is CASSSGRTGNSPLHF.

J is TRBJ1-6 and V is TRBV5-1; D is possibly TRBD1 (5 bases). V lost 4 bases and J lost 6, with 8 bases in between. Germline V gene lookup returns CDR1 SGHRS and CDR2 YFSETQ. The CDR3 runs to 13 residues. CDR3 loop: CASSADTNSPLHF. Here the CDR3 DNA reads TGCGCCAGCAGCGCGGACACTAATTCACCCCTCCACTTT.

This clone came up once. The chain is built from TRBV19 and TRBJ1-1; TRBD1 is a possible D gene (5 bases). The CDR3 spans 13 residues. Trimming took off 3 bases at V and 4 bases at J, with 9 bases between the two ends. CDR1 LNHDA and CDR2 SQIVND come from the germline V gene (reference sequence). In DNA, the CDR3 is TGTGCCAGTAGTATGGGGGGTGGCACTGAAGCTTTCTTT. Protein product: CASSMGGGTEAFF.

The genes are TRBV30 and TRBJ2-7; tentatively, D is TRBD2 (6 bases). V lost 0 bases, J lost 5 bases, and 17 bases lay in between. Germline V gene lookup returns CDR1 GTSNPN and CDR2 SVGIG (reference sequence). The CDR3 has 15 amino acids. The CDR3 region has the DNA TGTGCCTGGAGTGTCCCCTTTCCGGGACTTGACGAGCAGTACTTC. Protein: CAWSVPFPGLDEQYF.

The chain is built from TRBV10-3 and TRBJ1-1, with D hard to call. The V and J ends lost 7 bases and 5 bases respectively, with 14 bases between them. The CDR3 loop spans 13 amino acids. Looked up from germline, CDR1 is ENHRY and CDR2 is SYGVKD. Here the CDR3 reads CAIIERAGTEAFF. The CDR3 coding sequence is TGTGCCATCATAGAGAGGGCCGGGACTGAAGCTTTCTTT.

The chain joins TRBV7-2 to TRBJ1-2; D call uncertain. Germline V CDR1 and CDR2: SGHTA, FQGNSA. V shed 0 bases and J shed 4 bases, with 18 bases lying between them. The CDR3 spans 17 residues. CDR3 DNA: TGTGCCAGCAGCTTAGCCCCGACCTCAGTTTCAGGCTATGGCTACACCTTC. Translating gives CASSLAPTSVSGYGYTF.

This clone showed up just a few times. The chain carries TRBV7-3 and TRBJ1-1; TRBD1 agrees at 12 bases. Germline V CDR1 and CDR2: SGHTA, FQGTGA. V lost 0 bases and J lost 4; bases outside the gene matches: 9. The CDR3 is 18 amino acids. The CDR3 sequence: CASSLTGQGAGAGTEAFF. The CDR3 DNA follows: TGTGCCAGCAGCTTAACGGGACAGGGGGCGGGAGCGGGCACTGAAGCTTTCTTT.